Below are 8 T cell receptor beta chains sequenced from a single sample in a study of human versus mouse CDR3 diversity and MHC coevolution. Repertoires were generated with immunoSEQ multiplex PCR, while TCRdb's copy carries only in-frame clones and drops some. The sample has about 77,000 clones, approximately 90% seen once. Source material: naive CD4+ T cells from blood. This sample's subset: CD45RO-negative CD62L-positive naive CD4 T cells. These receptors all stem from a person aged 25 to 69 in good health.

This clone was seen only a few times. The rearrangement joins TRBV13 to TRBJ1-4, with TRBD1 as a possible D gene (5 bases). This CDR3 is built from 15 residues. The germline V and J ends were trimmed by 6 bases and 8 bases, with 19 bases remaining between them. Germline CDR1 PRHDT, CDR2 FYEKMQ (reference sequence). CDR3 DNA: TGTGCCAGCAGACCCAATCTACACAAGGGGGAAAAACTGTTTTTT. Protein product: CASRPNLHKGEKLFF.

The genes are TRBV27 and TRBJ1-5; D is unresolved. The CDR3 consists of 14 residues. Between the trimmed V and J ends, which lost 6 bases and 0 bases, there was a span of 9 bases. Germline CDR1 MNHEY, CDR2 SMNVEV (reference sequence). The CDR3: CASRIHGSNQPQHF. The CDR3 bases are TGTGCCAGCAGGATACATGGTAGCAATCAGCCCCAGCATTTT.

J is TRBJ2-3 and V is TRBV7-9; perhaps TRBD2 as D (5 bases). The CDR3 runs to 17 residues. The germline V gene encodes CDR1 SEHNR and CDR2 FQNEAQ (reference sequence). V lost 4 bases, J lost 4 bases, and 21 bases lay in between. The CDR3 nucleotides are TGTGCCAGCAGCTCACGAGGGCTGAGGGTACCCCCAGATACGCAGTATTTT. Encoded protein: CASSSRGLRVPPDTQYF.

This chain links TRBV6-1 with TRBJ1-5; D is uncertain. V was shortened by 0 bases and J by 4 bases, with 7 bases between the two germline ends. The CDR3 is made up of 14 amino acids. The germline gives CDR1 MNHNS, CDR2 SASEGT. The CDR3: CASSEAFLNQPQHF. The DNA of the CDR3 is TGTGCCAGCAGTGAAGCCTTTCTGAATCAGCCCCAGCATTTT.

V and J are TRBV7-2 and TRBJ1-6; a weak D match, TRBD1 (5 bases). CDR1 is SGHTA and CDR2 is FQGNSA in the germline V gene. Trimming removed 5 bases at V and 12 bases at J, with 17 bases between. The CDR3 sequence is 14 residues long. The CDR3 here is CASSPGGGMEPLHF. As DNA, the CDR3 is TGTGCCAGCAGCCCCGGGGGGGGTATGGAACCCCTCCACTTT.

The chain is built from TRBV11-2 and TRBJ2-7; D might be TRBD2 (6 bases). V lost 6 bases and J lost 4, with 10 bases in between. The germline V gene encodes CDR1 SGHAT and CDR2 FQNNGV. The CDR3 runs to 12 residues. In DNA, the CDR3 is TGTGCCAGCAGGGACTATATTTACGAGCAGTACTTC. This codes for CASRDYIYEQYF. The full variable domain, completed using reference TRBV11-2 and TRBJ2-7, is EAGVAQSPRYKIIEKRQSVAFWCNPISGHATLYWYQQILGQGPKLLIQFQNNGVVDDSQLPKDRFSAERLKGVDSTLKIQPAKLEDSAVYLCASRDYIYEQYFGPGTRLTVT.

This clone was observed a single time. V and J are TRBV2 and TRBJ2-7; no definite D call. The CDR3 runs to 15 residues. Germline V CDR1 and CDR2: SNHLY, FYNNEI. The V and J ends lost 4 bases and 7 bases respectively, with 20 bases between them. CDR3 protein: CASSVSPNIEREQYF. As DNA, the CDR3 is TGTGCCAGCAGTGTGTCCCCCAATATAGAGAGGGAGCAGTACTTC.

The chain couples TRBV28 to TRBJ2-7; 12 nucleotides match TRBD1. This CDR3 comprises 17 residues. CDR1 and CDR2 from the germline V gene are MDHEN and SYDVKM. Unmatched junction bases numbered 10, after V lost 2 bases and J lost 5 bases. Written as DNA, the CDR3 is TGTGCCAGCAGTTTAGGGCCCGGGACAGGGGGCATGGACGAGCAGTACTTC. Translated, it gives CASSLGPGTGGMDEQYF.